This T cell receptor (beta chain) was identified during a study of post-analysis software for immune sequencing data. The CDR3 contains 15 residues. Trimming cost V 0 bases and J 4 bases; bases outside gene matches: 9. Germline-derived CDR1 and CDR2 are DFQATT and SNEGSKA (reference sequence). Remarks on this clonotype: Its cognate antigen is unknown.

General study findings and limits: Included in a set of roughly five TRBV segments more frequent in patients than controls were TRBV5-6, TRBV5-1 and TRBV20-1.

Tagging with unique molecular identifiers was a feature of the TCR beta cDNA libraries. TCRdb recomputed calls from the PCR reads with MiXCR, one row per CDR3 protein. The sample lists about 500,000 distinct CDR3 sequences; approximately 45% were seen once. This receptor was taken from a girl aged 5-17 years with multiple sclerosis. The material sequenced was blood. The genes are TRBV20-1 and TRBJ2-7, with 7 bases that match TRBD2. CDR3 region: CSARDEGREYYEQYF. The CDR3 DNA reads as TGCAGTGCTAGAGATGAAGGGCGGGAGTATTACGAGCAGTACTTC.